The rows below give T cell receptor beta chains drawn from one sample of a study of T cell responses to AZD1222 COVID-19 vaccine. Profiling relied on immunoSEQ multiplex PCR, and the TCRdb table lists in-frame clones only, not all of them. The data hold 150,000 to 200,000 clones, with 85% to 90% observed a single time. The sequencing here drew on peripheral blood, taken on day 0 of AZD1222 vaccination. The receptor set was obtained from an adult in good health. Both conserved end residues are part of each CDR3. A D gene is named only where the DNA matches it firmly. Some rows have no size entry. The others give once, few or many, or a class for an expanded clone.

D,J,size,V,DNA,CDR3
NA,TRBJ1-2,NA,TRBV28,TGTGCCAGCAGGGCTACGGGGTTTGCTAACTATGGCTACACCTTC,CASRATGFANYGYTF
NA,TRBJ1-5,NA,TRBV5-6,TGTGCCAGCAGCTTGAGGAATCAGCCCCAGCATTTT,CASSLRNQPQHF
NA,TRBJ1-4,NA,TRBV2,TGTGCCAGCAGTGAAGCCTCGATTCTCGGTTTTCTGTTTTTT,CASSEASILGFLFF
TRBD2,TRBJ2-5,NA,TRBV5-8,TGTGCCAGCAGCTTTAGTAGCGGGGGGGCCGAGACCCAGTACTTC,CASSFSSGGAETQYF
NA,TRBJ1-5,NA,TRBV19,TGTGCCAGTAGTATCTGGGGGTTTGATCAGCCCCAGCATTTT,CASSIWGFDQPQHF
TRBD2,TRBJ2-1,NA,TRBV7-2,TGTGCCAGCAGCTTAGTTTTCCGGACTAGCGCCTACAATGAGCAGTTCTTC,CASSLVFRTSAYNEQFF
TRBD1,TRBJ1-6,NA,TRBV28,TGTGCCAGCAGCCGGGACAGGGGGCAAATGTGGGCACCCCTCCACTTT,CASSRDRGQMWAPLHF
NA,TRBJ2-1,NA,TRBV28,TGTGCCAGCAGCAGGGTGGATGAGCAGTTCTTC,CASSRVDEQFF
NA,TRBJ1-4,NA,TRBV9,TGTGCCAGCAGCGTAGAGGCGGGAAAGGAGGGCGGAGAAAAACTGTTTTTT,CASSVEAGKEGGEKLFF
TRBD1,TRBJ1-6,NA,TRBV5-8,TGTGCCAGTTTCAACAGGGGGTCCGTTTCACCCCTCCACTTT,CASFNRGSVSPLHF
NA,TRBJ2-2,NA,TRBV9,TGTGCCAGCAGCGTAGGCGGGCCATCCACTTCCGGGGAGCTGTTTTTT,CASSVGGPSTSGELFF
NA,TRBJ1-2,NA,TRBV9,TGTGCCAGCAGCGTTCAGGGCCACTATGGCTACACCTTC,CASSVQGHYGYTF
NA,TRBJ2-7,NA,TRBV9,TGTGCCAGCAGCGTAAGGGGAGAAATGTCCTACGAGCAGTACTTC,CASSVRGEMSYEQYF
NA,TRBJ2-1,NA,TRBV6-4,TGTGCCAGCAGTGACTCGCGTTCAGGGTACAATGAGCAGTTCTTC,CASSDSRSGYNEQFF
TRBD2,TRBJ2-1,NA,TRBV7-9,TGTGCCAGCAGCGTCACTAGCGTCAATGAGCAGTTCTTC,CASSVTSVNEQFF
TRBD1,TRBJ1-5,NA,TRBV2,TGTGCCAGCGGACTGGACAGGGCCTTCCAGCCCCAGCATTTT,CASGLDRAFQPQHF
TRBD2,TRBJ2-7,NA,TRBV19,TGTGCCAGTAGTAAGGTAGCTAGCGGGAGTTACGAGCAGTACTTC,CASSKVASGSYEQYF
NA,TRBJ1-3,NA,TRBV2,TGTGCCAGCAGTTATGCCCGGCAGGGCCACTCTGGAAACACCATATATTTT,CASSYARQGHSGNTIYF
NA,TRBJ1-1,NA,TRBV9,TGTGCCAGCAGCTCAAGAACAGGGAACACTGAAGCTTTCTTT,CASSSRTGNTEAFF
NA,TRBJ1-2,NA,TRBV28,TGTGCCAGCACGACGAGCCCAGCTAACTATGGCTACACCTTC,CASTTSPANYGYTF
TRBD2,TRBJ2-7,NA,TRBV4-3,TGCGCCAGCAGCGGAAGGGCGGGAGAGGGAACCTACGAGCAGTACTTC,CASSGRAGEGTYEQYF
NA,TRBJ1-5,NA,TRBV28,TGTGCCAGCAGTTTTGGGGGGGCAGGGATTTATAGCAATCAGCCCCAGCATTTT,CASSFGGAGIYSNQPQHF
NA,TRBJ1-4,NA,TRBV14,TGTGCCAGCAGCAACGTCGGCGGAGGGGTTGAAAAACTGTTTTTT,CASSNVGGGVEKLFF
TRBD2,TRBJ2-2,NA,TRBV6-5,TGTGCCAGCAGTTACTGGCTAGCGGGAGGTCCCGGGGAGCTGTTTTTT,CASSYWLAGGPGELFF
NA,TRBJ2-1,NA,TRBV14,TGTGCCAGCAGCTCTTCAAGGAGGGGGCATATCAATGAGCAGTTCTTC,CASSSSRRGHINEQFF
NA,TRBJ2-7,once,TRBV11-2,TGTGCCAGCAGCTTAGATTACCAGGGAGGAAAGTACGAGCAGTACTTC,CASSLDYQGGKYEQYF
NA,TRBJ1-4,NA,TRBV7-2,TGTGCCAGCAGCTTAGGTCCCGCCCCATTTGGGGAAAAACTGTTTTTT,CASSLGPAPFGEKLFF
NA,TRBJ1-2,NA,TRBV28,TGTGCCAGCAGTTTATTCCCCCCCGGTCGTTATGGCTACACCTTC,CASSLFPPGRYGYTF
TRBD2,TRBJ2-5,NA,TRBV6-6,TGTGCCAGCAGTCCGACCGGGACTAGCGGTGGCCCCGAGACCCAGTACTTC,CASSPTGTSGGPETQYF
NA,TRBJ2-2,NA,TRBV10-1,TGCGCCAGCAGTGATACCCTGGGCGTCACCGGGGAGCTGTTTTTT,CASSDTLGVTGELFF
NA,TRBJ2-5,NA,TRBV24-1,TGTGCCACCAGTGATTTCCTCAAGGAGACCCAGTACTTC,CATSDFLKETQYF
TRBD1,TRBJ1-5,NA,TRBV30,TGTGCCTGGGGCCGTGACAGGGGTATTCAGCCCCAGCATTTT,CAWGRDRGIQPQHF
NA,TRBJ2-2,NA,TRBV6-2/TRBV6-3,TGTGCCAGCAGTTACAGGGGCGCCGGGGAGCTGTTTTTT,CASSYRGAGELFF
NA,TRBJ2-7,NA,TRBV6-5,TGTGCCAGCAGTTACTCAGGGACAACCCTCTACGAGCAGTACTTC,CASSYSGTTLYEQYF
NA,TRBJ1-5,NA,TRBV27,TGTGCCAGCAGTTTATCGGGGGGGGGCGCGGGGAATCAGCCCCAGCATTTT,CASSLSGGGAGNQPQHF
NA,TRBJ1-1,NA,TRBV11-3,TGTGCCAGCAGCCTTGTGTTCGGCGCTGAAGCTTTCTTT,CASSLVFGAEAFF
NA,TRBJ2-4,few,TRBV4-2,TGTGCCAGCAGCCAAGATGGCAGGGAGGACATTCAGTACTTC,CASSQDGREDIQYF
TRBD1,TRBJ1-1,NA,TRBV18,TGTGCCAGCTCACCACCCGGGACAGGGGTGCGGGCTTTCTTT,CASSPPGTGVRAFF
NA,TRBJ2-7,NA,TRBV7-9,TGTGCCAGCAGCCCCCGAGGGACGGTCACCTACGAGCAGTACTTC,CASSPRGTVTYEQYF
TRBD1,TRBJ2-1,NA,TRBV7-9,TGTGCCAGCACCACCCCCAGGACAGGGGGGCACAATGAGCAGTTCTTC,CASTTPRTGGHNEQFF
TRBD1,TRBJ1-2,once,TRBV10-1,TGCGCCAGTTCGGGACAGGGATATGGCTACACCTTC,CASSGQGYGYTF
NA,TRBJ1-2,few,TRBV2,TGTGCCAGCACTTGGCGAGAGACTAACTATGGCTACACCTTC,CASTWRETNYGYTF